This T cell receptor beta chain appears in the sequencing data of a study of regulatory T cells in long-lasting Graves disease. The study's findings and limits: Public clonotype sharing was higher in persistent than newly diagnosed patients. Favored gene segments in persistent disease were TRBV28, TRBJ1-2 and TRBJ2-5.

In germline, CDR1 is SEHNR, CDR2 FQNEAQ (reference sequence). The CDR3 runs 16 residues. V shed 0 bases, J shed 4 bases, and the junction held 6 bases outside the gene matches. Construction of the TCR beta libraries employed iRepertoire HTBI primers in conjunction with Arm-PCR of CDR3 regions. TCRdb recomputed calls from the multiplex PCR reads with MiXCR, one row per CDR3 protein. Of 400,000 to 500,000 distinct CDR3 sequences in the sample, roughly a fifth were seen once. Time point given: persistent/refractory GD, antithyroid drugs over 5 years with positive TRAb. PBMCs provided the RNA from which the TCR library was made. Approximately 9.6 milliliters of peripheral blood were drawn into EDTA tubes. The sample holds a few counts of this clonotype. Its antigen is unidentified.

The sequence came from a female donor with Graves disease. This sequence joins TRBV7-9 and TRBJ1-1; 9 nucleotides align to TRBD1. Sample: peripheral blood mononuclear cells (PBMCs), taken when the disease was refractory, from a patient treated with antithyroid drugs. The CDR3 region is CASSLAPLDRGTEAFF. The CDR3 region has the DNA TGTGCCAGCAGCTTAGCCCCCCTGGACAGGGGCACTGAAGCTTTCTTT.